The following is a T cell receptor beta chain sequence with its context. This sample was included in a study of blood T cell repertoires in COVID-19. Whole-study context: Acute and convalescent COVID-19 samples came from the United States, Italy and Spain.

Study processing details: Estimated nucleated cell counts came from reference gene primer amplification. Clones were sequenced by immunoSEQ multiplex PCR, and TCRdb holds only the in-frame ones, with some missing. V, J and clone size are those of that table, while D and trimming were read from the DNA. This table holds approximately 86,000 clones, 80% to 90% found once. V dropped 9 bases and J dropped 6 bases, with 12 bases sitting between them. This CDR3 has 12 amino acids. CDR1 and CDR2 (germline): KGHDR, SFDVKD. The TCR originated in a man between 45 and 60 years old with acute or convalescent COVID-19. J is TRBJ2-3 and V is TRBV24-1; D perhaps matches TRBD1 (7 bases). The source material was peripheral blood. The CDR3 nucleotides are TGTGCCACCCAGGCAGGGGGGGATACGCAGTATTTT. Protein: CATQAGGDTQYF.